The clone carrying this T cell receptor (beta chain) was counted at least ten times. Its antigen is not identified. Using its own MiXCR run on the 5' RACE reads, TCRdb lists one record per CDR3 protein. The table shows 65,000 to 85,000 distinct CDR3 sequences, with approximately 10% occurring only once. This entry comes from a study of early T cells in non-severe SARS-CoV-2 infection. Study-level findings and limits: The VDJdb matching leaned toward anti-spike CD8 responses and overlooked private and CD4 specificities.

CDR3 length: 16 residues. The germline V gene has CDR1 SGDLS and CDR2 YYNGEE. After removal of 3 bases from V and 1 base from J, the junction contained 1 base not matched to a gene. The source is an adult who was a healthcare worker with PCR-confirmed SARS-CoV-2 infection or an uninfected control (not recorded which). This rearrangement joins TRBV9 to TRBJ2-3; TRBD2 agrees at 14 bases. Material: whole blood. The DNA of the CDR3 is TGTGCCAGCAGCGCGGGACTAGCGGGGGGCACAGATACGCAGTATTTT. The encoded protein is CASSAGLAGGTDTQYF.